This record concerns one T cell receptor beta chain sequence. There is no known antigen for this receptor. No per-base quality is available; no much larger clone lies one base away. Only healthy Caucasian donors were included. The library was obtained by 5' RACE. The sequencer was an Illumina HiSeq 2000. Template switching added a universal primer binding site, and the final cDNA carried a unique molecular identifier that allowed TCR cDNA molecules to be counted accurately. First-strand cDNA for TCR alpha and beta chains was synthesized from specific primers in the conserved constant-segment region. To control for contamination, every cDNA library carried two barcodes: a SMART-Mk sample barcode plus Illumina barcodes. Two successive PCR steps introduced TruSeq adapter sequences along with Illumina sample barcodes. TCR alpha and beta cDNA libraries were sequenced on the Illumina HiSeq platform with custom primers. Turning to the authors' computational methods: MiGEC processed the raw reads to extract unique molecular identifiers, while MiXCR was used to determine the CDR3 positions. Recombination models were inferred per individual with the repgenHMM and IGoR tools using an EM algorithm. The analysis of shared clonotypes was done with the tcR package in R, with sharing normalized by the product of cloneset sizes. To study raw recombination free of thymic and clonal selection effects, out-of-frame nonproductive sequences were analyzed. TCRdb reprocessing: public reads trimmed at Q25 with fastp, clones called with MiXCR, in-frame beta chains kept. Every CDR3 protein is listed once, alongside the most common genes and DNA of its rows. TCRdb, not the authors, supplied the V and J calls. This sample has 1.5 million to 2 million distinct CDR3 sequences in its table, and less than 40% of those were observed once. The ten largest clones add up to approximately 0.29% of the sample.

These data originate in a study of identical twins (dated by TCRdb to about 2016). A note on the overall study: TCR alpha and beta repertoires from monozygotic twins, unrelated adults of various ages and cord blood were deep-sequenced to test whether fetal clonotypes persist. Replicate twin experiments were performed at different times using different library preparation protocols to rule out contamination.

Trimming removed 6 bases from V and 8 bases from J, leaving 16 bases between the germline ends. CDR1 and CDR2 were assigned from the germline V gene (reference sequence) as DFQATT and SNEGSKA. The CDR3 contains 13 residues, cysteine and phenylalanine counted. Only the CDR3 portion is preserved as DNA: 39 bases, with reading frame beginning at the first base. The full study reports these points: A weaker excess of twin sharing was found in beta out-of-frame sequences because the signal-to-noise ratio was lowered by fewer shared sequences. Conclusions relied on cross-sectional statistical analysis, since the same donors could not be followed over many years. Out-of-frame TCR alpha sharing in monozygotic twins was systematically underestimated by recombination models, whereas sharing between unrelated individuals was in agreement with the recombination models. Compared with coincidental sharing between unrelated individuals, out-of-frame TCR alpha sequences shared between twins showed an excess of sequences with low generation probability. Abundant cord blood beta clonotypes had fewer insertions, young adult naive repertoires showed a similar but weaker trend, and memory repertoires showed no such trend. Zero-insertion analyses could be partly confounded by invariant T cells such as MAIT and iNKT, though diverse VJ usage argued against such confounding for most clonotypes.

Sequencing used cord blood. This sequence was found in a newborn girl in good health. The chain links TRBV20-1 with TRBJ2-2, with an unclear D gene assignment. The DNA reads TGCAGTGCGCGAGGTGTAGTCCGGGGGGAGCTGTTTTTT. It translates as CSARGVVRGELFF.